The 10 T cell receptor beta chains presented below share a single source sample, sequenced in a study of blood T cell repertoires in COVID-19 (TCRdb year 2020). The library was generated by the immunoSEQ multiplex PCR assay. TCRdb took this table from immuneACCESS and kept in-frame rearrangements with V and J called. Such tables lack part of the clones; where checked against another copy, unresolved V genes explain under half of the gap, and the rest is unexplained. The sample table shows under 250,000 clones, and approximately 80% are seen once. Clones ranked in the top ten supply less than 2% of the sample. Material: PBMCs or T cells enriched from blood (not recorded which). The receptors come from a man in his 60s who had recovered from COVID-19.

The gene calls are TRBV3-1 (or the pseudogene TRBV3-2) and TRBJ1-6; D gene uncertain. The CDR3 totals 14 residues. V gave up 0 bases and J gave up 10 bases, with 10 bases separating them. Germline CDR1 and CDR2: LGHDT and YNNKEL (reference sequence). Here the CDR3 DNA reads TGTGCCAGCAGCCAAGAGGCGACTGAATCACCCCTCCACTTT. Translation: CASSQEATESPLHF.

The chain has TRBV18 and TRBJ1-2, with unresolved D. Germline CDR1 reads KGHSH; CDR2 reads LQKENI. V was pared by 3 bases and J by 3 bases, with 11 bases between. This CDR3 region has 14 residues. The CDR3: CASSPSRSDYGYTF. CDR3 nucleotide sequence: TGTGCCAGCTCACCGAGCAGGTCCGACTATGGCTACACCTTC.

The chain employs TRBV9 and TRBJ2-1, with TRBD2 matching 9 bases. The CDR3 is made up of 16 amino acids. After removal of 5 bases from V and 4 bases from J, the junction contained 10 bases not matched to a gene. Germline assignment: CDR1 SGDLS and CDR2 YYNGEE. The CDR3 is CASSDSASGVYNEQFF. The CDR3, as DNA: TGTGCCAGCAGTGACTCTGCTAGCGGGGTTTACAATGAGCAGTTCTTC.

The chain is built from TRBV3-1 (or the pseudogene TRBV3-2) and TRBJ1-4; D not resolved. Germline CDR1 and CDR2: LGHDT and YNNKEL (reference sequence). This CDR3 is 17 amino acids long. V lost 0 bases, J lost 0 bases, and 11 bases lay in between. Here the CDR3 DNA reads TGTGCCAGCAGCCAAGATCCGGGGATCGCAACTAATGAAAAACTGTTTTTT. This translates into CASSQDPGIATNEKLFF.

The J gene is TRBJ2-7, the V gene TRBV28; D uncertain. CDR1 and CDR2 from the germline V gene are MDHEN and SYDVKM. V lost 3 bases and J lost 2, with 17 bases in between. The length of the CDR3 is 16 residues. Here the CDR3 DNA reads TGTGCCAGCAGTTTTGTAATGGCACAGCTTACCTACGAGCAGTACTTC. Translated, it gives CASSFVMAQLTYEQYF.

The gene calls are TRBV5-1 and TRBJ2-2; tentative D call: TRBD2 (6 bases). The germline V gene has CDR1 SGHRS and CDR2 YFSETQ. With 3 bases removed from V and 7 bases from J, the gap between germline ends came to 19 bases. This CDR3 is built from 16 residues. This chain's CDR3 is CASSSTGTRPVGELFF. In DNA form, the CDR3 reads TGCGCCAGCAGCTCAACCGGGACTCGGCCCGTCGGGGAGCTGTTTTTT.

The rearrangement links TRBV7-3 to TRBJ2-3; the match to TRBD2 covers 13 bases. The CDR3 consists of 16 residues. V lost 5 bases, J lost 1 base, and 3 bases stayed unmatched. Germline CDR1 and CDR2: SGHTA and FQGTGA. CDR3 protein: CASSKGLAGGTDTQYF. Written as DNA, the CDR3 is TGTGCCAGCAGCAAAGGACTAGCGGGGGGCACAGATACGCAGTATTTT.

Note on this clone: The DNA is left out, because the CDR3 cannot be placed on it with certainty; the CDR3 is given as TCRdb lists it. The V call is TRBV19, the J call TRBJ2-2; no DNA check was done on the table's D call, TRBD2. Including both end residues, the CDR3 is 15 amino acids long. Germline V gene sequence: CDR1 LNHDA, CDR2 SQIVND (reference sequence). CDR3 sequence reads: CASSAGGRRAGELFF.

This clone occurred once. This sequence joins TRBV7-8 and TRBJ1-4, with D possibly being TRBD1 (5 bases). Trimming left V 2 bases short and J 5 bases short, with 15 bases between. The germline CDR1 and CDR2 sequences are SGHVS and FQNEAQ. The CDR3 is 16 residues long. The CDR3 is CASSLKRQFKNEKLFF. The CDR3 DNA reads TGTGCCAGCAGCTTAAAGCGACAGTTTAAAAATGAAAAACTGTTTTTT. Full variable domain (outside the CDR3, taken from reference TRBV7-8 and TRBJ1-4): GAGVSQSPRYKVAKRGQDVALRCDPISGHVSLFWYQQALGQGPEFLTYFQNEAQLDKSGLPSDRFFAERPEGSVSTLKIQRTQQEDSAVYLCASSLKRQFKNEKLFFGSGTQLSVL.

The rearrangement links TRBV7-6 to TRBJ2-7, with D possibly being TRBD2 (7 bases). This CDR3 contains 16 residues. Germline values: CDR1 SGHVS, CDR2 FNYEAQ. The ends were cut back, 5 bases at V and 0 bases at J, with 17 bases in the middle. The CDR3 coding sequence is TGTGCCAGCAGCCCAGAGGGGGGGCCTAGCTCCTACGAGCAGTACTTC. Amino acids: CASSPEGGPSSYEQYF. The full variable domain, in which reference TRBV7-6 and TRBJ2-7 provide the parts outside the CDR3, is GAGVSQSPRYKVTKRGQDVALRCDPISGHVSLYWYRQALGQGPEFLTYFNYEAQQDKSGLPNDRFSAERPEGSISTLTIQRTEQRDSAMYRCASSPEGGPSSYEQYFGPGTRLTVT.